Each of the 24 T cell receptor beta chains below was sequenced from the same sample in a study of T-cell reconstitution after alpha-beta-depleted transplantation in children. Unique molecular identifiers were incorporated into the prepared TCRbeta library. TCRdb reanalysed the PCR reads using MiXCR and keeps one entry per CDR3 protein. Among a few hundred thousand distinct CDR3 sequences, around 13% were seen once, and the ten largest hold around 2%. The sequenced sample was PBMCs, mostly from graft donor cells, obtained 360 days after TCRalphabeta/CD19-depleted stem cell transplant. The receptors originated from a male patient younger than 18 who had a stem cell transplant for acute myeloid leukemia, so the T cells may come from the graft donor.

The chain is built from TRBV28 and TRBJ2-1; TRBD1 matches 12 bases. The CDR3 extends over 18 amino acids. Germline V gene sequence: CDR1 MDHEN, CDR2 SYDVKM. The J segment lost 9 bases and the V segment lost 4 bases, leaving 16 bases of the junction unmatched. The CDR3 coding sequence is TGTGCCAGCAGTTCCCCAAAGTTCCGGGACAGGGGGCCTGTTGAGCAGTTCTTC. Translated: CASSSPKFRDRGPVEQFF.

The rearrangement joins TRBV9 to TRBJ1-1; D call uncertain. Looked up from germline, CDR1 is SGDLS and CDR2 is YYNGEE. The CDR3 loop spans 15 amino acids. The V and J ends lost 4 bases and 3 bases respectively, with 16 bases between them. CDR3 amino acids: CASSFRPNLHTEAFF. The DNA for the CDR3 is TGTGCCAGCAGCTTTCGACCGAATTTACACACTGAAGCTTTCTTT.

This chain connects TRBV20-1 to TRBJ2-1; D is perhaps TRBD1 (6 bases). Germline V gene lookup returns CDR1 DFQATT and CDR2 SNEGSKA (reference sequence). V gave up 0 bases and J gave up 15 bases, with 21 bases separating them. This CDR3 contains 14 residues. The CDR3 region is CSARDGGVLGFPFF. In DNA form, the CDR3 reads TGCAGTGCTAGAGATGGGGGCGTCCTAGGATTTCCGTTCTTC.

The rearrangement uses TRBV11-2 and TRBJ2-5; D remains unclear. Germline assignment: CDR1 SGHAT and CDR2 FQNNGV. The V end lost 2 bases, the J end lost 5 bases, and 6 bases lay between the germline ends. This CDR3 has 12 residues. The CDR3 loop reads CASSLRSETQYF. CDR3 sequence (DNA): TGTGCCAGCAGCTTAAGGAGCGAGACCCAGTACTTC.

Points on this clonotype: The germline gene is not matched at one end of the junction; a read error may be the cause. V gene TRBV7-7 combines with J gene TRBJ2-1; 7 nucleotides align to TRBD2. The CDR3 is 14 amino acids. Germline values: CDR1 SSHAT, CDR2 FNYEAQ (reference sequence). The CDR3 loop reads CASSRDYRGDEQFF. The DNA of the CDR3 is TGTGCTAGCAGCCGGGACTACCGAGGAGATGAGCAGTTCTTC.

There are a few counts of this clonotype. The chain uses TRBV7-8 and TRBJ2-5; TRBD1 matches 9 bases. V trimming: 2 bases; J trimming: 5 bases; junction bases outside the gene matches: 9. This CDR3 comprises 16 residues. Germline V CDR1 and CDR2: SGHVS, FQNEAQ. Here the CDR3 DNA reads TGTGCCAGCAGCTTATCCAACAGGGGGCAAGGCGAGACCCAGTACTTC. Its protein product is CASSLSNRGQGETQYF.

J is TRBJ2-1 and V is TRBV7-3; 13 bases fit TRBD2. The CDR3 runs to 17 residues. Germline V gives CDR1 SGHTA, CDR2 FQGTGA. The ends lost 5 bases at V and 2 bases at J; junction bases unmatched: 6. As DNA, the CDR3 is TGTGCCAGCAGCCCGGGACTAGCGGGGAGGGCCTACAATGAGCAGTTCTTC. Protein product: CASSPGLAGRAYNEQFF.

This chain joins TRBV2 and TRBJ1-1; D gene ambiguous. The CDR3 is 15 amino acids. CDR1 and CDR2 (germline): SNHLY, FYNNEI. V lost 2 bases, J lost 3 bases, and 13 bases lay in between. The CDR3 sequence: CASSESRLPDTEAFF. The CDR3 region has the DNA TGTGCCAGCAGTGAATCGAGGCTACCGGACACTGAAGCTTTCTTT.

This clonotype showed up many times. This chain connects TRBV12-3 or TRBV12-4 to TRBJ1-1, with 7 positions matching TRBD1. V gave up 6 bases and J gave up 0 bases; unmatched junction bases: 4. CDR3 size: 14 residues. CDR3 sequence: CASRKQGMNTEAFF. As DNA, the CDR3 is TGTGCCAGCAGGAAACAGGGGATGAACACTGAAGCTTTCTTT.

The gene calls are TRBV7-3 and TRBJ2-1, with 11 bases fitting TRBD2. The CDR3 spans 19 residues. V lost 4 bases and J lost 0; bases outside the gene matches: 11. Germline-derived CDR1 and CDR2 are SGHTA and FQGTGA. CDR3 DNA: TGTGCCAGCAGCTGGAATCTAGCGGGAGGCCGCAGCTCCTACAATGAGCAGTTCTTC. Translation gives CASSWNLAGGRSSYNEQFF.

This clonotype was detected ten times or more. The CDR3: CASSLQQFNEKLFF. The CDR3 DNA follows: TGTGCCAGCAGCTTACAGCAGTTTAATGAAAAACTGTTTTTT. This chain uses TRBV7-9 with TRBJ1-4, with D hard to call. The CDR3 runs to 14 residues. The V end lost 2 bases, the J end lost 4 bases, and 8 bases lay between the germline ends. Germline V gene sequence: CDR1 SEHNR, CDR2 FQNEAQ (reference sequence). The complete variable domain, with remaining parts taken from reference TRBV7-9 and TRBJ1-4, reads DTGVSQNPRHKITKRGQNVTFRCDPISEHNRLYWYRQTLGQGPEFLTYFQNEAQLEKSRLLSDRFSAERPKGSFSTLEIQRTEQGDSAMYLCASSLQQFNEKLFFGSGTQLSVL.

This clonotype was counted at least ten times. The V and J genes are TRBV11-2 and TRBJ2-4; D remains unclear. This CDR3 is built from 11 residues. V lost 0 bases and J lost 9, with 3 bases in between. Germline V gene sequence: CDR1 SGHAT, CDR2 FQNNGV. The CDR3, as DNA: TGTGCCAGCAGCTTAGAGACCATTCAGTACTTC. The encoded protein is CASSLETIQYF. The whole variable domain, remainder taken from reference TRBV11-2 and TRBJ2-4, is EAGVAQSPRYKIIEKRQSVAFWCNPISGHATLYWYQQILGQGPKLLIQFQNNGVVDDSQLPKDRFSAERLKGVDSTLKIQPAKLEDSAVYLCASSLETIQYFGAGTRLSVL.

CDR3 nucleotides: TGCAGCGTTGAGGGGGGGGGGCAGCGCTACGAGCAGTACTTC. Translated, it gives CSVEGGGQRYEQYF. This chain uses TRBV29-1 with TRBJ2-7, with a possible D match to TRBD2 (7 bases). CDR1 is SQVTM, CDR2 ANQGSEA, per germline. V was pared by 3 bases and J by 3 bases, with 15 bases between. This CDR3 contains 14 residues.

V gene TRBV11-3 combines with J gene TRBJ1-1; D unresolved. Germline CDR1 and CDR2: SGHNT and YENEEA. This CDR3 region has 13 residues. Between the trimmed V and J ends, which lost 5 bases and 3 bases, there was a span of 10 bases. The DNA for the CDR3 is TGTGCCAGCAGCCTAGGATACGACACTGAAGCTTTCTTT. Amino acids: CASSLGYDTEAFF.

This clonotype was seen a handful of times. The J gene is TRBJ2-7, the V gene TRBV28; D is unclear. The germline V gene has CDR1 MDHEN and CDR2 SYDVKM. The CDR3 is 11 residues long. Trimming removed 7 bases from V and 6 bases from J, with 10 bases in between. The CDR3 protein is CASTLGPEQYF. DNA of the CDR3: TGTGCCAGCACCCTCGGCCCCGAGCAGTACTTC.

This clonotype appeared a few times. The chain uses TRBV10-3 and TRBJ2-5; 10 bases are a match to TRBD2. CDR1 and CDR2 (germline): ENHRY, SYGVKD. The V and J ends lost 6 bases and 5 bases, in that order; junction bases with no gene match: 9. The CDR3 loop spans 15 amino acids. Here the CDR3 reads CAISDPLAGRETQYF. CDR3 nucleotides: TGTGCCATCAGCGATCCACTAGCGGGAAGGGAGACCCAGTACTTC.

The chain has TRBV6-5 and TRBJ2-3; 10 positions match TRBD2. CDR3 size: 19 residues. Germline lookup yields CDR1 MNHEY and CDR2 SVGAGI. Unmatched junction bases numbered 15, after V lost 0 bases and J lost 6 bases. In DNA, the CDR3 is TGTGCCAGCAGTTACTCGTTGGGAGTAGCGGGAGGCCATTTGGATACGCAGTATTTT. Its protein is CASSYSLGVAGGHLDTQYF.

The chain recombines TRBV4-3 with TRBJ2-5, with D unresolved. Germline assignment: CDR1 LGHNA and CDR2 YSLEER. V was shortened by 1 base and J by 2 bases, with 8 bases between the two germline ends. The CDR3 is made up of 14 amino acids. The CDR3 region has the DNA TGCGCCAGCAGCCAAGTACATTTACAAGAGACCCAGTACTTC. The encoded protein is CASSQVHLQETQYF.

This clonotype appeared a few times. The CDR3 DNA reads as TGTGCCAGCAGCCAAGACCTCTCCTACGACGCAATGAACACTGAAGCTTTCTTT. Translated, it gives CASSQDLSYDAMNTEAFF. The rearrangement uses TRBV14 and TRBJ1-1, with unresolved D. Trimming removed 0 bases at V and 0 bases at J, with 17 bases between. CDR3 length: 18 residues. Germline CDR1 SGHDN, CDR2 FVKESK.

As for this clonotype: A single base separates this from a much larger clone, so it may be a read error. This rearrangement joins TRBV5-6 to TRBJ1-5; D unresolved. This CDR3 is built from 14 residues. Trimming pared 4 bases from V and 11 bases from J, leaving 19 bases between. Germline lookup yields CDR1 SGHDT and CDR2 YYEEEE. CDR3 protein: CASSPDGVLWTQHF. CDR3 sequence (DNA): TGTGCCAGCAGCCCTGACGGAGTCTTATGGACCCAGCATTTT.

This clonotype was recorded a few times. The chain combines TRBV24-1 with TRBJ2-5; D is perhaps TRBD2 (5 bases). Trimming took off 0 bases at V and 5 bases at J, with 12 bases between the two ends. Germline V CDR1 and CDR2: KGHDR, SFDVKD. This CDR3 comprises 15 residues. The CDR3 loop reads CATSDLFGSRETQYF. CDR3 coding DNA: TGTGCCACCAGTGATTTGTTTGGGAGCCGGGAGACCCAGTACTTC.

The chain is built from TRBV7-6 and TRBJ2-2; TRBD1 matches at 7 bases. V shed 6 bases and J 6 bases; nucleotides not matched to a gene: 16. The CDR3 totals 17 residues. CDR1 is SGHVS and CDR2 is FNYEAQ in the germline V gene. CDR3 residues: CASRGDSAVRVAGELFF. DNA for the CDR3: TGTGCCAGCAGAGGGGACAGCGCTGTGAGGGTCGCCGGGGAGCTGTTTTTT. The variable domain in full, with the rest retrieved from reference TRBV7-6 and TRBJ2-2, is GAGVSQSPRYKVTKRGQDVALRCDPISGHVSLYWYRQALGQGPEFLTYFNYEAQQDKSGLPNDRFSAERPEGSISTLTIQRTEQRDSAMYRCASRGDSAVRVAGELFFGEGSRLTVL.

This clonotype showed up many times. The V and J genes are TRBV3-1 and TRBJ2-3; 8 nucleotides match TRBD2. Germline V gene data show CDR1 as LGHDT and CDR2 as YNNKEL (reference sequence). This CDR3 is built from 18 residues. With V trimmed by 1 base and J by 4 bases, 13 bases remained unmatched. The CDR3 loop is CASSQVREGLRVADTQYF. The CDR3 nucleotides read TGTGCCAGCAGCCAAGTACGGGAGGGCCTTCGGGTTGCAGATACGCAGTATTTT.

This clonotype was picked up a small number of times. This chain links TRBV4-3 with TRBJ2-5, with D unclear. The CDR3 is 14 residues long. V lost 0 bases and J lost 5, with 10 bases in between. Germline V CDR1 and CDR2: LGHNA, YSLEER. CDR3 DNA: TGCGCCAGCAGCCAAGATACCCTGGGGGAGACCCAGTACTTC. Residues: CASSQDTLGETQYF.